The present TCR beta chain was sequenced within a study of shared clonotypes between healthy human individuals. Germline CDR1 reads SGHNT; CDR2 reads YYREEE (reference sequence). Trimming took 3 bases from V and 0 from J, leaving 13 bases between them. This CDR3 is built from 16 residues. Study-wide findings and caveats: An effect of sequencing depth on clonotype sharing among donors was expected.

Repertoires were generated with immunoSEQ multiplex PCR, while TCRdb's copy carries only in-frame clones and drops some. The sample has approximately 980,000 clones; around 80% are singletons. This clone was picked up a small number of times. Antigen unknown. The receptor was derived from a man between 18 and 35 years old in good health. The chain couples TRBV5-4 to TRBJ1-3; D is possibly TRBD1 (6 bases). The sample was memory CD4+ T cells sorted from blood. Subset specified: CD45RA-negative fraction. CDR3 protein: CASSYTGLISGNTIYF. The CDR3 DNA reads as TGTGCCAGCAGCTATACAGGGCTAATCTCTGGAAACACCATATATTTT.